This passage covers 7 T cell receptor beta chains from one sample sequenced in a study of CD8 T cells in ankylosing spondylitis. TCRdb called the 5' RACE reads again in MiXCR, with one record for every CDR3 protein. The sample has hundreds of thousands of distinct CDR3 sequences; roughly 15% are singletons. No antigen has been identified for these receptors. Whole-study results and caveats: Seemingly distinctive of ankylosing spondylitis blood was a TCR beta motif formed by eight highly homologous variants.

Sequencing was performed on blood, either unsorted or a sorted T cell fraction (not recorded which). These receptors all stem from a male donor with ankylosing spondylitis.

This clonotype was detected once. The V call is TRBV5-5, the J call TRBJ2-6; the D is unclear. The germline gives CDR1 SGHKS, CDR2 YYEKEE (reference sequence). Deletions cut 1 base from V and 0 bases from J, with 5 bases between. The CDR3 is made up of 15 amino acids. The CDR3 DNA follows: TGTGCCAGCAGCTTGTTGAACTCTGGGGCCAACGTCCTGACTTTC. The encoded protein is CASSLLNSGANVLTF.

This clonotype has a handful of counts. The V call is TRBV5-1, the J call TRBJ1-4; a weak D match, TRBD1 (6 bases). This CDR3 spans 15 amino acids. The germline gives CDR1 SGHRS, CDR2 YFSETQ. Trimming stripped 0 bases from V and 4 bases from J, with 10 bases between. The CDR3 nucleotides read TGCGCCAGCAGCTTGGGTGACAGGTTTAATGAAAAACTGTTTTTT. As protein: CASSLGDRFNEKLFF.

The gene calls are TRBV12-3 or TRBV12-4 and TRBJ1-2, with 9 bases lining up with TRBD1. Trimming took 5 bases from V and 4 from J; bases not matched to a gene: 8. CDR3 size: 15 residues. CDR3 nucleotide sequence: TGTGCCAGCAGTCCCGGGACAGGGATTAGCTATGGCTACACCTTC. It translates to CASSPGTGISYGYTF.

Points on this clonotype: A single base separates this from a much larger clone, so it may be a read error. J is TRBJ1-6 and V is TRBV9; possibly TRBD1 for D (5 bases). Deletions cut 0 bases from V and 7 bases from J, with 8 bases between. Germline CDR1 and CDR2: SGDLS and YYNGEE. This CDR3 has 14 residues. In DNA form, the CDR3 reads TGTGCCAGCAGCGTAGGACAGACCAATTCACCCCTCCACTTT. Protein sequence: CASSVGQTNSPLHF.

This clonotype was counted between two and nine times. The chain recombines TRBV2 with TRBJ2-5; D is unresolved. The CDR3 runs to 11 residues. Trimming took off 8 bases at V and 3 bases at J, with 7 bases between the two ends. Germline CDR1 is SNHLY and CDR2 is FYNNEI. The CDR3 here is CASQPEETQYF. The DNA for the CDR3 is TGTGCCAGCCAACCGGAAGAGACCCAGTACTTC.

V usage is TRBV5-6 and J usage is TRBJ2-7, with D perhaps matching TRBD2 (7 bases). This CDR3 is 15 amino acids long. V shed 1 base and J shed 0 bases, with 11 bases lying between them. Germline V gene lookup returns CDR1 SGHDT and CDR2 YYEEEE. The CDR3 bases are TGTGCCAGCAGCTTGAACGGGGGGCGCTCCTACGAGCAGTACTTC. Protein sequence: CASSLNGGRSYEQYF.

The gene calls are TRBV6-4 and TRBJ1-1; no clear D gene. Germline values: CDR1 MRHNA, CDR2 SNTAGT. The CDR3 consists of 15 residues. V lost 2 bases, J lost 3 bases, and 13 bases lay in between. The CDR3 region is CASSDEGLQYTEAFF. The DNA of the CDR3 is TGTGCCAGCAGTGACGAGGGTTTACAGTACACTGAAGCTTTCTTT.